The 13 T cell receptor beta chains given below trace back to one sample, sequenced in a study of circulating and synovial CD4+ cells in juvenile arthritis. The method was immunoSEQ multiplex PCR; TCRdb's version includes in-frame clones alone and lacks a portion of them. The repertoire holds tens of thousands of clones, with 95% as singletons. The source material was CD4+ T cells from blood. The source of these receptors is a human donor with juvenile idiopathic arthritis.

The chain is built from TRBV19 and TRBJ1-5, with D unclear. Between the trimmed V and J ends, which lost 5 bases and 5 bases, there was a span of 10 bases. CDR3 size: 13 residues. From germline, CDR1 is LNHDA and CDR2 SQIVND (reference sequence). CDR3 sequence (DNA): TGTGCCAGTAGTGGGCAGGCCTATCAGCCCCAGCATTTT. This translates into CASSGQAYQPQHF.

The chain joins TRBV2 to TRBJ1-3; a weak D match, TRBD1 (5 bases). Germline CDR1 reads SNHLY; CDR2 reads FYNNEI. The CDR3 runs 15 residues. V was cut by 1 base and J by 4 bases, with 11 bases left in between. The CDR3 DNA reads as TGTGCCAGCAGTGAAGGTTTCCCAGGGGGAAACACCATATATTTT. Residues: CASSEGFPGGNTIYF.

As for this clone: In the same sample, other DNA sequences code for this CDR3. The V and J genes are TRBV7-2 and TRBJ1-6; D gene ambiguous. The V and J ends lost 5 bases and 7 bases respectively, with 12 bases between them. This CDR3 has 14 amino acids. The V gene's germline CDR1 is SGHTA and CDR2 FQGNSA. CDR3 protein: CASSPDTVNSPLHF. Written as DNA, the CDR3 is TGTGCCAGCAGCCCAGACACCGTCAATTCACCCCTCCACTTT.

The V call is TRBV2, the J call TRBJ1-5; D unresolved. The germline CDR1 and CDR2 sequences are SNHLY and FYNNEI. V gave up 7 bases and J gave up 2 bases, with 9 bases separating them. The CDR3 spans 13 residues. The CDR3 loop is CASTSLGNQPQHF. DNA for the CDR3: TGTGCCAGCACCTCACTGGGCAATCAGCCCCAGCATTTT.

The J gene is TRBJ1-2, the V gene TRBV30, with TRBD1 as a possible D gene (5 bases). CDR1 and CDR2 (germline): GTSNPN, SVGIG (reference sequence). CDR3 length: 13 amino acids. Trimming shortened V by 2 bases and J by 4 bases, and 11 bases separated the two germline ends. The CDR3 DNA sequence: TGTGCCTGGAGTTTGGGGCTTGGCTATGGCTACACCTTC. This translates into CAWSLGLGYGYTF.

J is TRBJ1-2 and V is TRBV7-2, with 8 bases identical to TRBD1. Trimming cost V 8 bases and J 8 bases; bases outside gene matches: 10. The CDR3 runs to 13 residues. The germline CDR1 and CDR2 sequences are SGHTA and FQGNSA. This CDR3 is CASGPTGGRGYTF. The CDR3, as DNA: TGTGCCAGCGGACCAACAGGGGGACGGGGCTACACCTTC.

V is TRBV18 and J is TRBJ2-6; 10 nucleotides align to TRBD1. V trimming: 0 bases; J trimming: 0 bases; junction bases outside the gene matches: 2. The CDR3 is 18 residues long. In germline, CDR1 is KGHSH, CDR2 LQKENI. This CDR3 reads CASSPPGQGISGANVLTF. The CDR3 DNA sequence: TGTGCCAGCTCACCACCGGGACAGGGGATCTCTGGGGCCAACGTCCTGACTTTC.

The gene calls are TRBV7-2 and TRBJ2-5, with 11 bases aligning to TRBD2. V shed 5 bases, J shed 5 bases, and the junction held 7 bases outside the gene matches. Germline V gives CDR1 SGHTA, CDR2 FQGNSA. The CDR3 is 15 amino acids. CDR3 sequence (DNA): TGTGCCAGCAGCCTTAGCGGGGGGGCCGGTGAGACCCAGTACTTC. This codes for CASSLSGGAGETQYF. Full variable domain (rest looked up from reference TRBV7-2 and TRBJ2-5): GAGVSQSPSNKVTEKGKDVELRCDPISGHTALYWYRQSLGQGLEFLIYFQGNSAPDKSGLPSDRFSAERTGGSVSTLTIQRTQQEDSAVYLCASSLSGGAGETQYFGPGTRLLVL.

The rearrangement uses TRBV30 and TRBJ1-5, with D hard to call. The CDR3 length is 13 residues. Per germline, CDR1 GTSNPN and CDR2 SVGIG (reference sequence). Trimming took off 4 bases at V and 3 bases at J, with 10 bases between the two ends. CDR3 nucleotide sequence: TGTGCCTGGACCGGCGGCTCCAATCAGCCCCAGCATTTT. Translated, it gives CAWTGGSNQPQHF.

The rearrangement uses TRBV6-5 and TRBJ1-2, with D possibly TRBD1 on 6 matching bases. The CDR3 covers 15 residues. V shed 5 bases and J shed 7 bases, with 20 bases lying between them. The germline gives CDR1 MNHEY, CDR2 SVGAGI. CDR3 loop: CASSRRAGQGGGYTF. DNA of the CDR3: TGTGCCAGCAGTCGGCGAGCGGGGCAAGGGGGTGGCTACACCTTC.

The V and J genes are TRBV5-6 and TRBJ1-2; a possible D gene is TRBD1 (5 bases). The V gene's germline CDR1 is SGHDT and CDR2 YYEEEE. The CDR3 contains 14 residues. V was shortened by 1 base and J by 3 bases, with 10 bases between the two germline ends. In DNA form, the CDR3 reads TGTGCCAGCAGCTTGATAGGCAGGGACTATGGCTACACCTTC. Residues: CASSLIGRDYGYTF.

The chain links TRBV6-6 to TRBJ1-2, with D possibly matching TRBD1 (5 bases). V was pared by 10 bases and J by 7 bases, with 19 bases between. The CDR3 extends over 13 amino acids. Germline V lookup: CDR1 MNHNY, CDR2 SVGAGI (reference sequence). CDR3: CATLLEGLGGYTF. CDR3 nucleotide sequence: TGTGCCACCCTCCTGGAGGGACTCGGTGGCTACACCTTC.

The chain is built from TRBV30 and TRBJ1-2; D is undetermined. Trimming shortened V by 1 base and J by 8 bases, and 14 bases separated the two germline ends. Looked up from germline, CDR1 is GTSNPN and CDR2 is SVGIG (reference sequence). This CDR3 comprises 13 residues. The CDR3: CAWSGILEGGYTF. The CDR3 DNA reads TGTGCCTGGAGTGGCATCCTCGAGGGCGGCTACACCTTC.